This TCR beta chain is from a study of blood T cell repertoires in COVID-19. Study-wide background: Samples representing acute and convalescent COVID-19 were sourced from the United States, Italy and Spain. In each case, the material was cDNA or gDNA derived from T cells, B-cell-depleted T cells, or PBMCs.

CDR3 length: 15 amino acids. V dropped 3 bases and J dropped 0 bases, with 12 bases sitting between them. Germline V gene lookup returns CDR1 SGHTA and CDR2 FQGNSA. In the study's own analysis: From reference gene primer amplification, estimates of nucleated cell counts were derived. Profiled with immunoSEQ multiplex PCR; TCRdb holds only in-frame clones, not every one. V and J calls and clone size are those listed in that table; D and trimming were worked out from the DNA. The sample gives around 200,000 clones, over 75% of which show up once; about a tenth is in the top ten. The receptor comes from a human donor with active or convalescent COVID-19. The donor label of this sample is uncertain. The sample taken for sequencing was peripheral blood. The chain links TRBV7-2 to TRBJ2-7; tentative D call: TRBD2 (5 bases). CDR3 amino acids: CASSFWSGGSYEQYF. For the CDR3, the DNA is TGTGCCAGCAGCTTCTGGAGCGGAGGCTCCTACGAGCAGTACTTC.